A single sample gave rise to the 11 T cell receptor beta chains below, sequenced in a study of low-dose radiotherapy and immunotherapy resistance in tumors (dated by TCRdb to 2021 to 2024). The data were produced on an Illumina HiSeq 2500. Superscript III and a set of TRAV- and TRBV-specific primers were used to synthesize first-strand cDNA, so that both TCRalpha and TCRbeta chains were covered. TCRs were amplified for approximately 20 PCR cycles with Phusion, using a constant-region primer paired with the adapter attached to the V primers. TCRdb itself trimmed the public reads at Q25 with fastp, ran MiXCR and retained productive beta chains. Every entry covers one CDR3 protein and lists the most common genes and DNA from its rows. This sample lists just over 90,000 distinct CDR3 sequences; 20% to 25% were detected once. The ten largest clones capture over 10% of the sample. The sample's time point, from its label and the paper: after trial treatment. This specimen's treatment or condition label, interpreted: LDRT plus nivolumab, ipilimumab, low-dose cyclophosphamide and aspirin (RACIN trial).

Sequencing used PBMCs, obtained after low-dose radiotherapy plus immunotherapy. The source of these receptors is a female donor with ovarian cancer.

The chain has TRBV5-5 and TRBJ2-3, with D hard to call. CDR3 length equals 13 residues. CDR1 SGHKS and CDR2 YYEKEE come from the germline V gene (reference sequence). Trimming shortened V by 4 bases and J by 7 bases, and 13 bases separated the two germline ends. The CDR3 nucleotides are TGTGCCAGCAGCATCTGGACGGTTAATACGCAGTATTTT. Translating gives CASSIWTVNTQYF.

Many counts were recorded for this clonotype. This chain connects TRBV20-1 to TRBJ2-7, with 10 bases fitting TRBD2. Germline V gene data show CDR1 as DFQATT and CDR2 as SNEGSKA (reference sequence). The CDR3 length is 16 residues. With 0 bases clipped from V and 3 bases from J, the junction kept 8 bases outside the gene matches. The CDR3 DNA reads as TGCAGTGCTAGAGATCCCGCTAGCGGGAGTGGCTACGAGCAGTACTTC. Protein: CSARDPASGSGYEQYF.

This clonotype was detected ten times or more. The chain links TRBV19 to TRBJ2-7; 9 bases are a match to TRBD1. This CDR3 has 15 amino acids. Germline CDR1 and CDR2: LNHDA and SQIVND (reference sequence). The ends lost 2 bases at V and 2 bases at J; junction bases unmatched: 4. CDR3 protein: CASSISQGATYEQYF. The CDR3 DNA reads as TGTGCCAGTAGTATATCACAGGGGGCCACCTACGAGCAGTACTTC.

This clonotype came up many times. This chain links TRBV7-9 with TRBJ1-4; TRBD1 might be the D (6 bases). The germline V and J ends were trimmed by 4 bases and 4 bases, with 13 bases remaining between them. The length of the CDR3 is 15 residues. Germline CDR1 SEHNR, CDR2 FQNEAQ (reference sequence). CDR3 coding DNA: TGTGCCAGCAGCTCTACGACAGGACTTAATGAAAAACTGTTTTTT. Protein: CASSSTTGLNEKLFF.

This chain connects TRBV6-1 to TRBJ1-1, with unresolved D. The germline gives CDR1 MNHNS, CDR2 SASEGT. The V end was cut by 4 bases, the J end by 10 bases, with 13 bases between. The CDR3 totals 12 residues. The CDR3 sequence is CASSGRAVGAFF. DNA for the CDR3: TGTGCCAGCAGTGGGCGGGCAGTCGGAGCTTTCTTT.

Note on this clonotype: A clone one base away is much larger, so this may be a read error. The rearrangement joins TRBV30 to TRBJ2-7, with 9 positions matching TRBD1. Germline assignment: CDR1 GTSNPN and CDR2 SVGIG (reference sequence). The CDR3 contains 15 residues. In DNA, the CDR3 is TGTGCCTGGAGTGTAGGGGACAGGGAGGCCTACGAGCAGAACTTC. It encodes CAWSVGDREAYEQNF.

This clonotype occurred a few times. The chain has TRBV30 and TRBJ1-1; D might be TRBD1 (5 bases). The germline V gene encodes CDR1 GTSNPN and CDR2 SVGIG (reference sequence). This CDR3 spans 13 amino acids. The germline V and J ends were trimmed by 3 bases and 0 bases, with 8 bases remaining between them. The CDR3 protein is CAWSRDLNTEAFF. CDR3 sequence (DNA): TGTGCCTGGAGCAGGGACCTGAACACTGAAGCTTTCTTT.

This clonotype was seen repeatedly, ten times or more. The chain employs TRBV3-1 and TRBJ2-3; 8 positions match TRBD2. V shed 0 bases, J shed 0 bases, and the junction held 11 bases outside the gene matches. Germline lookup yields CDR1 LGHDT and CDR2 YNNKEL (reference sequence). CDR3 length: 19 amino acids. CDR3 amino acids: CASSQDSSGTAKSTDTQYF. CDR3 bases: TGTGCCAGCAGCCAAGATAGTAGCGGGACTGCAAAAAGCACAGATACGCAGTATTTT.

This clonotype turned up a few times. A read error is likely here: a far larger clone is one base away. The chain is built from TRBV3-1 and TRBJ2-7; TRBD1 matches at 7 bases. Germline lookup yields CDR1 LGHDT and CDR2 YNNKEL (reference sequence). There are 15 residues in the CDR3. The V gene end was trimmed by 6 bases and the J gene end by 7 bases; junction bases not matched to a gene: 15. The CDR3 protein is CASSLQGSNNNEQYF. CDR3 nucleotide sequence: TGTGCCAGCAGTTTACAGGGGAGCAACAACAATGAGCAGTACTTC.

This clonotype came up many times. This sequence joins TRBV6-2 or TRBV6-3 and TRBJ1-6; unclear D gene. Germline V CDR1 and CDR2: MNHEY, SVGEGT. V was trimmed by 5 bases and J by 10 bases, leaving 18 bases between them. This CDR3 contains 15 residues. CDR3 coding DNA: TGTGCCAGCAGTGAACGAGGGCAGTCTAACTCACCCCTCCACTTT. It codes for CASSERGQSNSPLHF.

Ten or more counts support this clonotype. The chain combines TRBV7-6 with TRBJ1-1; 7 bases are shared with TRBD1. The V gene end was trimmed by 4 bases and the J gene end by 0 bases; junction bases not matched to a gene: 5. The CDR3 length is 15 residues. Germline V gene sequence: CDR1 SGHVS, CDR2 FNYEAQ. CDR3 nucleotides: TGTGCCAGCAGCTCTCCGGGACAGTTGAACACTGAAGCTTTCTTT. Translation gives CASSSPGQLNTEAFF.